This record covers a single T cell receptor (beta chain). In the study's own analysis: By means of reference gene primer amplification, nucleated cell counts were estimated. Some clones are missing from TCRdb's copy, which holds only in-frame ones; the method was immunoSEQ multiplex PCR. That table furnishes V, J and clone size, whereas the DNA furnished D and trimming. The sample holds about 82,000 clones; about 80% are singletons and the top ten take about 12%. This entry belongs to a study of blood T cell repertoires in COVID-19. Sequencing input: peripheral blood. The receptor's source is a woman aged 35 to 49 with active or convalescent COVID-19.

The CDR3 DNA reads as TGTGCCAGCAGCGTAGGTCTCGGGGGATACGAGCAGTACTTC. Amino acid sequence: CASSVGLGGYEQYF. The chain is built from TRBV9 and TRBJ2-7; perhaps TRBD2 as D (6 bases). The CDR3 is 14 amino acids. CDR1 is SGDLS, CDR2 YYNGEE, per germline. V lost 0 bases, J lost 4 bases, and 11 bases lay in between. The full variable domain, in which reference TRBV9 and TRBJ2-7 provide the parts outside the CDR3, is DSGVTQTPKHLITATGQRVTLRCSPRSGDLSVYWYQQSLDQGLQFLIQYYNGEERAKGNILERFSAQQFPDLHSELNLSSLELGDSALYFCASSVGLGGYEQYFGPGTRLTVT.